Described below is a single TCR beta chain sequence and its context. V shed 4 bases, J shed 6 bases, and the junction held 9 bases outside the gene matches. In germline, CDR1 is MGHRA, CDR2 YSYEKL. The CDR3 has 15 residues. This specimen belongs to a study of T cell changes during pregnancy in multiple sclerosis. Using immunoSEQ multiplex PCR, the repertoire was profiled, and TCRdb retains in-frame clones only, with some absent. The repertoire includes tens of thousands of clones, 90% to 95% of them detected once, and 0.65% to 0.95% sits in the top ten. The source was peripheral blood, collected in the third trimester of pregnancy. V and J are TRBV4-1 and TRBJ2-7; 10 bases are a match to TRBD2. This receptor was obtained from a female donor with multiple sclerosis, enrolled in a pregnancy study. CDR3 residues: CASSPTILAGVEQYF. The CDR3 DNA reads as TGCGCCAGCAGCCCCACGATCCTAGCGGGAGTCGAGCAGTACTTC.